Listed here are 17 T cell receptor beta chains from one sample, sequenced in a study of T cells in women clearing cervical HPV infection. The assay was immunoSEQ multiplex PCR, and TCRdb's table has in-frame clones only and misses some. The sample holds about 22,000 clones. Sequencing used blood buffy coat. These receptors came from a woman aged 18 to 69 with a cervical HPV16 infection that either progressed to CIN3+ or cleared (not recorded which).

Worth noting for this clone: The CDR3 is cut off 3 residues early in the read; its end comes from the germline J gene. The rearrangement joins TRBV9 to TRBJ2-1; TRBD2 agrees at 9 bases. CDR1 and CDR2 from the germline V gene are SGDLS and YYNGEE. J lost 8 bases, V lost 0 bases, and 9 bases had no gene match. This CDR3 region has 16 residues. CDR3 DNA, as far as it was read: TGTGCCAGCAGCGTAGGTCCAGCGGGAGGAGGGGATGAG. Translation gives CASSVGPAGGGDE. The whole CDR3 sequence reads CASSVGPAGGGDEQFF. Together with reference TRBV9 and TRBJ2-1, the CDR3 gives the full variable domain: DSGVTQTPKHLITATGQRVTLRCSPRSGDLSVYWYQQSLDQGLQFLIQYYNGEERAKGNILERFSAQQFPDLHSELNLSSLELGDSALYFCASSVGPAGGGDEQFFGPGTRLTVL.

Notes on this clone: The CDR3 is cut off 3 residues early in the read; its end comes from the germline J gene. The chain uses TRBV5-6 and TRBJ2-3; D is unclear. The CDR3 is made up of 11 amino acids. Germline CDR1 and CDR2: SGHDT and YYEEEE. V was shortened by 1 base and J by 7 bases, with 4 bases between the two germline ends. CDR3 bases read: TGTGCCAGCAGCTTGTTAAATACG. This sequence encodes CASSLLNT. The CDR3, in full, reads CASSLLNTQYF. Based on the CDR3 plus reference TRBV5-6 and TRBJ2-3, the full variable domain is DAGVTQSPTHLIKTRGQQVTLRCSPKSGHDTVSWYQQALGQGPQFIFQYYEEEERQRGNFPDRFSGHQFPNYSSELNVNALLLGDSALYLCASSLLNTQYFGPGTRLTVL.

Of note for this clone: The DNA ends 3 residues before the CDR3 does, and the rest of the CDR3 is filled in from the germline J gene. The chain has TRBV6-1 and TRBJ2-5; 7 bases fit TRBD2. The CDR3 consists of 16 residues. In germline, CDR1 is MNHNS, CDR2 SASEGT. V was pared by 4 bases and J by 7 bases, with 15 bases of the junction left unmatched. The CDR3 loop reads CASSVSPAGVEGTQYF. The covered CDR3 bases are TGTGCCAGCAGTGTAAGTCCCGCGGGAGTGGAAGGGACC.

In the case of this clone: The CDR3 end falls 3 residues outside the read, so it is completed with the germline J gene. The chain links TRBV20-1 to TRBJ2-3; 9 nucleotides agree with TRBD2. Germline lookup yields CDR1 DFQATT and CDR2 SNEGSKA (reference sequence). The V segment lost 6 bases and the J segment 1 base; nucleotides outside the gene matches: 2. The CDR3 contains 13 residues. The chain's CDR3 is CSAEREGTDTQYF. CDR3 DNA (partial): TGCAGTGCCGAGCGGGAGGGCACAGATACG.

Comment on this clone: The CDR3 extends 3 residues past the end of the read, so its final part is completed from the germline J gene. The chain combines TRBV11-2 with TRBJ1-2, with D possibly being TRBD1 (6 bases). The CDR3 spans 14 residues. CDR1 is SGHAT, CDR2 FQNNGV, per germline. Trimming shortened V by 4 bases and J by 0 bases, and 9 bases separated the two germline ends. The covered CDR3 bases are TGTGCCAGCAGCTCGGACAGCACTAACTATGGC. Protein product: CASSSDSTNYG. The whole CDR3 sequence reads CASSSDSTNYGYTF.

Details on this clone: The read is 3 residues too short to cover the CDR3 end, so that end is filled in from the germline J gene. The chain joins TRBV2 to TRBJ2-6; D gene ambiguous. V was shortened by 6 bases and J by 0 bases, with 9 bases between the two germline ends. Per germline, CDR1 SNHLY and CDR2 FYNNEI. This CDR3 is built from 15 residues. CDR3 residues: CASRPTNSGANVLTF. The sequenced CDR3 bases are TGTGCCAGCAGACCTACCAACTCTGGGGCCAACGTC.

The sequenced CDR3 bases are TGTGCCAGCAGCATCGGGACAGGCGCCTATGGC. This sequence encodes CASSIGTGAYG. The full CDR3 sequence reads CASSIGTGAYGYTF. The J gene is TRBJ1-2, the V gene TRBV7-2; TRBD1 agrees at 8 bases. Read coverage stops 3 residues before the CDR3 terminus; the germline J gene supplies the remainder. The germline V gene encodes CDR1 SGHTA and CDR2 FQGNSA. V was clipped by 5 bases and J by 4 bases; unmatched bases: 6. There are 14 residues in the CDR3.

Turning to this clone: The read stops 3 residues short of the end of the CDR3; the missing end is completed from the germline J gene. The V call is TRBV29-1, the J call TRBJ1-2; no clear D. CDR3 length: 11 residues. Per germline, CDR1 SQVTM and CDR2 ANQGSEA. V was pared by 6 bases and J by 2 bases, with 7 bases between. The CDR3: CSVWANYGYTF. CDR3 bases read: TGCAGCGTCTGGGCGAACTATGGC.

Comments on this clone: Sequencing ends 3 residues short of the CDR3 end; the germline J gene provides the rest. V gene TRBV20-1 combines with J gene TRBJ2-5; D possibly corresponds to TRBD1 (5 bases). The CDR3 runs to 14 residues. Germline values: CDR1 DFQATT, CDR2 SNEGSKA (reference sequence). With 0 bases removed from V and 5 bases from J, the gap between germline ends came to 13 bases. The sequenced CDR3 bases are TGCAGTGCTAGAGATCCCCAGGGCAGGGAGACC. Translation gives CSARDPQGRET. In full, the CDR3 reads CSARDPQGRETQYF.

For this clone: The read comes to an end 3 residues before the CDR3 does, leaving the germline J gene to fill in the end. The chain uses TRBV30 and TRBJ2-7; TRBD2 might be the D (6 bases). The length of the CDR3 is 14 residues. Trimming cost V 0 bases and J 0 bases, with 9 bases left between them. Germline V gene data show CDR1 as GTSNPN and CDR2 as SVGIG (reference sequence). CDR3 bases read: TGTGCCTGGAGTGTGGGGGGTCACTCCTACGAG. This gives the protein CAWSVGGHSYE. The full CDR3 sequence reads CAWSVGGHSYEQYF.

Notes on this clone: The read ends 3 residues shy of where the CDR3 ends; the end is completed using the germline J gene. The gene calls are TRBV30 and TRBJ1-1; possible D gene TRBD1, 6 bases. V was clipped by 2 bases and J by 3 bases, with 7 bases between them. Germline V gene data show CDR1 as GTSNPN and CDR2 as SVGIG (reference sequence). The CDR3 totals 12 residues. CDR3 DNA, as far as it was read: TGTGCCTGGAGTCCAGGGGACACTGAA. It codes for CAWSPGDTE. The complete CDR3 sequence is CAWSPGDTEAFF.

Regarding this clone: Read coverage stops 3 residues before the CDR3 terminus; the germline J gene supplies the remainder. V is TRBV24-1 and J is TRBJ2-3, with TRBD2 identical over 8 bases. The CDR3 loop spans 16 amino acids. Germline-derived CDR1 and CDR2 are KGHDR and SFDVKD. CDR3 DNA, as far as it was read: TGTGCCACCAGTGACCCAAGTGCGGGAGGTCCACGGACG. Protein: CATSDPSAGGPRT. The full CDR3 protein is CATSDPSAGGPRTQYF.

On this clone itself: Read data end 3 residues before the CDR3 end; the end is taken from the germline J gene. This chain joins TRBV30 and TRBJ2-5; tentative D call: TRBD2 (6 bases). V gave up 8 bases and J gave up 5 bases, with 9 bases separating them. CDR3 length: 10 residues. Germline V gene data show CDR1 as GTSNPN and CDR2 as SVGIG (reference sequence). The chain's CDR3 is CAGGMETQYF. Incomplete CDR3 DNA: TGTGCCGGGGGGATGGAGACC. Supplemented by reference TRBV30 and TRBJ2-5, the full variable domain reads SQTIHQWPATLVQPVGSPLSLECTVEGTSNPNLYWYRQAAGRGLQLLFYSVGIGQISSEVPQNLSASRPQDRQFILSSKKLLLSDSGFYLCAGGMETQYFGPGTRLLVL.

Of note for this clone: The read terminates 3 residues before the CDR3 end, so the remaining end is supplied by the germline J gene. This chain connects TRBV10-3 to TRBJ1-3; D is unclear. Deletions cut 3 bases from V and 0 bases from J, with 6 bases between. The CDR3 is 14 residues long. Per germline, CDR1 ENHRY and CDR2 SYGVKD. The CDR3 reads CAISDSSSGNTIYF. The CDR3 bases that were read are TGTGCCATCAGTGATAGTAGCTCTGGAAACACC.

The part of the CDR3 DNA that was read is TGCAGTGCTAGACCGGACAGTGCAAGAGGC. Translating gives CSARPDSARG. The full CDR3 protein reads CSARPDSARGYTF. This chain joins TRBV20-1 and TRBJ1-2, with D maybe TRBD1 (6 bases). The CDR3 end is not reached by the read, which stops 3 residues before it; the germline J gene fills it in. This CDR3 region has 13 residues. Germline CDR1 reads DFQATT; CDR2 reads SNEGSKA (reference sequence).

A note on this clone: The read ends 3 residues shy of where the CDR3 ends; the end is completed using the germline J gene. The chain has TRBV19 and TRBJ2-2; no firm D call. The CDR3 covers 14 residues. The V and J ends lost 6 bases and 6 bases respectively, with 14 bases between them. Looked up from germline, CDR1 is LNHDA and CDR2 is SQIVND (reference sequence). Partial CDR3 DNA: TGTGCCAGTAGAGTCGGGTGGCAAGCCGGGGAG. Amino acids: CASRVGWQAGE. The whole CDR3 region reads CASRVGWQAGELFF.

Comment on this clone: Read sequence stops 3 residues before the CDR3 end, and the germline J gene provides the missing end. This sequence joins TRBV27 and TRBJ2-7; possible D gene TRBD1, 7 bases. Trimming removed 4 bases from V and 4 bases from J, with 14 bases in between. The germline V gene encodes CDR1 MNHEY and CDR2 SMNVEV (reference sequence). This CDR3 spans 14 amino acids. Here the CDR3 reads CASSSRQGGYEQYF. The CDR3 DNA, read in part, is TGTGCCAGCAGTTCGCGACAGGGAGGTTACGAG.